A single sample gave rise to the 27 T cell receptor beta chains below, sequenced in a study of Ad26.COV2.S vaccination and SARS-CoV-2 variants. Sequencing was performed with immunoSEQ multiplex PCR; in TCRdb, only in-frame clones are kept and a portion is missing. The sample lists hundreds of thousands of clones, roughly nine tenths occurring once. Indicated treatment: some 19 received Ad26.COV2.S at low or high dose, single or two shots; 5 received placebo; per-sample allocation not given. Each sample was drawn 63 days after the first injection (of vaccine or placebo). The input for sequencing was peripheral blood, taken in a trial of Ad26.COV2.S vaccine versus placebo. Every receptor here comes from a person between 18 and 60 years old who received the Ad26.COV2.S COVID-19 vaccine or a placebo.

This chain links TRBV15 with TRBJ1-5; D is possibly TRBD1 (5 bases). The V gene lost 0 bases and the J gene lost 0 bases, with 12 bases spanning the gap. Germline V gene sequence: CDR1 LNHNV, CDR2 YYDKDF (reference sequence). The CDR3 runs to 17 residues. The CDR3 loop reads CATSREGTVYSNQPQHF. For the CDR3, the DNA is TGTGCCACCAGCAGAGAAGGGACCGTTTATAGCAATCAGCCCCAGCATTTT.

J is TRBJ2-2 and V is TRBV18, with 13 bases fitting TRBD2. The V and J ends lost 3 bases and 2 bases, in that order; junction bases with no gene match: 15. The germline gives CDR1 KGHSH, CDR2 LQKENI. The CDR3 totals 21 residues. The CDR3 DNA is TGTGCCAGCTCACCTTCGCCTCTGCGACTAGCGGGAGGACCAAACACCGGGGAGCTGTTTTTT. Its translation is CASSPSPLRLAGGPNTGELFF.

The chain recombines TRBV4-1 with TRBJ2-1; a weak D match, TRBD1 (6 bases). The V gene lost 1 base and the J gene lost 11 bases, with 9 bases spanning the gap. Per germline, CDR1 MGHRA and CDR2 YSYEKL. The CDR3 is 12 residues long. Written as DNA, the CDR3 is TGCGCCAGCAGCCAAGTCCGGGACAAGCAGTTCTTC. This sequence encodes CASSQVRDKQFF.

V gene TRBV5-8 combines with J gene TRBJ1-1; no reliable D call. The germline V and J ends were trimmed by 2 bases and 11 bases, with 19 bases remaining between them. The CDR3 has 14 residues. Germline CDR1 and CDR2: SGHTS and YDEGEE. The CDR3 bases are TGTGCCAGCAGCTTTGTCCAGGTGGGCCTTCAGGCTTTCTTT. This sequence encodes CASSFVQVGLQAFF.

The gene calls are TRBV6-5 and TRBJ2-7; unclear D gene. This CDR3 region has 13 residues. V lost 5 bases, J lost 6 bases, and 14 bases lay in between. The germline CDR1 and CDR2 sequences are MNHEY and SVGAGI. The CDR3 bases are TGTGCCAGCAGTCATCATAGAGTTGCCGAGCAGTACTTC. Encoded protein: CASSHHRVAEQYF.

This rearrangement joins TRBV7-8 to TRBJ1-2; maybe TRBD1 (6 bases). V was pared by 4 bases and J by 0 bases, with 12 bases between. The CDR3 is made up of 15 amino acids. CDR1 and CDR2 (germline): SGHVS, FQNEAQ. In nucleotides, the CDR3 is TGTGCCAGCAGCTCACAGGGATTACCTAACTATGGCTACACCTTC. It specifies CASSSQGLPNYGYTF.

This rearrangement joins TRBV10-3 to TRBJ1-5; TRBD1 matches 7 bases. This CDR3 has 13 residues. The J segment lost 6 bases and the V segment lost 7 bases, leaving 6 bases of the junction unmatched. Per germline, CDR1 ENHRY and CDR2 SYGVKD. The CDR3 loop reads CAINRGSGQPQHF. The CDR3 DNA sequence: TGTGCCATCAACAGGGGATCGGGTCAGCCCCAGCATTTT.

This rearrangement joins TRBV18 to TRBJ2-2; D remains ambiguous. The ends were cut back, 9 bases at V and 2 bases at J, with 19 bases in the middle. The CDR3 sequence is 16 residues long. Germline CDR1 reads KGHSH; CDR2 reads LQKENI. CDR3 sequence: CASYGRLGINTGELFF. As DNA, the CDR3 is TGTGCCAGTTACGGAAGGCTCGGCATTAACACCGGGGAGCTGTTTTTT. Drawing the rest from reference TRBV18 and TRBJ2-2, the complete variable domain is NAGVMQNPRHLVRRRGQEARLRCSPMKGHSHVYWYRQLPEEGLKFMVYLQKENIIDESGMPKERFSAEFPKEGPSILRIQQVVRGDSAAYFCASYGRLGINTGELFFGEGSRLTVL.

The chain employs TRBV19 and TRBJ1-2, with 8 bases identical to TRBD1. The V gene's germline CDR1 is LNHDA and CDR2 SQIVND (reference sequence). With V trimmed by 3 bases and J by 6 bases, 6 bases remained unmatched. This CDR3 contains 14 residues. The CDR3 region is CASSIRQGPNGYTF. CDR3 nucleotides: TGTGCCAGTAGTATCCGACAGGGGCCTAATGGCTACACCTTC. Full variable domain (outside the CDR3, taken from reference TRBV19 and TRBJ1-2): DGGITQSPKYLFRKEGQNVTLSCEQNLNHDAMYWYRQDPGQGLRLIYYSQIVNDFQKGDIAEGYSVSREKKESFPLTVTSAQKNPTAFYLCASSIRQGPNGYTFGSGTRLTVV.

The rearrangement joins TRBV18 to TRBJ1-2; perhaps TRBD1 as D (5 bases). The germline V gene has CDR1 KGHSH and CDR2 LQKENI. The CDR3 is 15 residues long. V lost 3 bases and J 4 bases, leaving 15 bases between the germline ends. The CDR3 loop is CASSPQGVGFYGYTF. The DNA for the CDR3 is TGTGCCAGCTCACCCCAAGGGGTGGGGTTCTATGGCTACACCTTC.

The J gene is TRBJ2-3, the V gene TRBV18, with 14 bases lining up with TRBD2. CDR1 and CDR2 (germline): KGHSH, LQKENI. The CDR3 has 18 residues. J gave up 7 bases and V 5 bases, and 14 bases lay outside the gene matches. This CDR3 is CASSSKLTSGRAVNTQYF. The CDR3 region has the DNA TGTGCCAGCTCAAGCAAACTGACTAGCGGGAGGGCCGTGAATACGCAGTATTTT.

The chain carries TRBV15 and TRBJ2-3, with D hard to call. Germline V gene data show CDR1 as LNHNV and CDR2 as YYDKDF (reference sequence). The CDR3 totals 15 residues. Trimming pared 0 bases from V and 3 bases from J, leaving 10 bases between. The CDR3, as DNA: TGTGCCACCAGCAGAGATTTATTTGCGACAGATACGCAGTATTTT. Translating it yields CATSRDLFATDTQYF. The full variable domain, rest sourced from reference TRBV15 and TRBJ2-3, is DAMVIQNPRYQVTQFGKPVTLSCSQTLNHNVMYWYQQKSSQAPKLLFHYYDKDFNNEADTPDNFQSRRPNTSFCFLDIRSPGLGDTAMYLCATSRDLFATDTQYFGPGTRLTVL.

This clone appeared once. The rearrangement uses TRBV5-1 and TRBJ2-1; 8 positions match TRBD2. Germline CDR1 reads SGHRS; CDR2 reads YFSETQ. The CDR3 totals 18 residues. The V segment lost 0 bases and the J segment 3 bases; nucleotides outside the gene matches: 11. The CDR3 region has the DNA TGCGCCAGCAGCTTGGACCCGACTAGCGCCGAAATCTACAATGAGCAGTTCTTC. This gives the protein CASSLDPTSAEIYNEQFF.

The V gene is TRBV3-1 (or the pseudogene TRBV3-2), the J gene TRBJ2-2, with TRBD2 as a possible D gene (5 bases). The germline V gene encodes CDR1 LGHDT and CDR2 YNNKEL (reference sequence). The CDR3 spans 14 residues. V lost 6 bases and J 6 bases, leaving 14 bases between the germline ends. The CDR3 nucleotides are TGTGCCAGCAGACCCGACTACCCCCCCGGGGAGCTGTTTTTT. Protein sequence: CASRPDYPPGELFF.

The chain recombines TRBV19 with TRBJ1-5, with D tentatively TRBD1 (5 bases). Trimming pared 3 bases from V and 5 bases from J, leaving 14 bases between. Germline values: CDR1 LNHDA, CDR2 SQIVND (reference sequence). The CDR3 runs 15 residues. The CDR3 DNA reads TGTGCCAGTAGTATCCTGGACACCGATTATCAGCCCCAGCATTTT. The encoded protein is CASSILDTDYQPQHF. Based on the CDR3 plus reference TRBV19 and TRBJ1-5, the full variable domain is DGGITQSPKYLFRKEGQNVTLSCEQNLNHDAMYWYRQDPGQGLRLIYYSQIVNDFQKGDIAEGYSVSREKKESFPLTVTSAQKNPTAFYLCASSILDTDYQPQHFGDGTRLSIL.

The chain has TRBV12-3 or TRBV12-4 and TRBJ1-4; D not certain. The CDR3 sequence is 12 residues long. Trimming cost V 8 bases and J 8 bases, with 12 bases left between them. The CDR3 DNA follows: TGTGCCAGCGCCACTAGTCGAGAAAAACTGTTTTTT. Its protein is CASATSREKLFF.

In its sample, this clone was seen once. CDR3 DNA sequence: TGTGCCAGCGCGATCCGGGATCGGGAGACCCAGTACTTC. Its translation is CASAIRDRETQYF. The rearrangement joins TRBV12-3 or TRBV12-4 to TRBJ2-5; a possible D gene is TRBD2 (5 bases). The length of the CDR3 is 13 residues. The V end lost 8 bases, the J end lost 5 bases, and 15 bases lay between the germline ends.

The chain joins TRBV11-3 to TRBJ2-1; TRBD2 matches at 13 bases. After removal of 5 bases from V and 12 bases from J, the junction contained 10 bases not matched to a gene. The germline V gene has CDR1 SGHNT and CDR2 YENEEA. The CDR3 extends over 15 amino acids. The CDR3 DNA reads as TGTGCCAGCAGCCACTACGGACTAGCGGGGGCCTGGCAGTTCTTC. Its protein is CASSHYGLAGAWQFF.

In this sample, this clone turned up a few times. This CDR3 reads CSVRDSSNNSPLHF. In nucleotides, the CDR3 is TGCAGCGTAAGGGACAGCAGTAATAATTCACCCCTCCACTTT. V usage is TRBV29-1 and J usage is TRBJ1-6; 7 nucleotides align to TRBD1. The V and J ends lost 6 bases and 5 bases, in that order; junction bases with no gene match: 7. The CDR3 covers 14 residues. Germline assignment: CDR1 SQVTM and CDR2 ANQGSEA.

The rearrangement joins TRBV6-2 or TRBV6-3 to TRBJ1-5, with D tentatively TRBD1 (5 bases). This CDR3 has 15 amino acids. V shed 5 bases and J shed 4 bases, with 15 bases lying between them. Germline assignment: CDR1 MNHEY and CDR2 SVGEGT. CDR3 bases: TGTGCCAGCAGTGCCAGGGTTTCCTTGAATCAGCCCCAGCATTTT. It yields the protein CASSARVSLNQPQHF.

The genes are TRBV7-2 and TRBJ1-1, with a possible D match to TRBD1 (5 bases). The germline V gene encodes CDR1 SGHTA and CDR2 FQGNSA. This CDR3 is 11 amino acids long. Between the trimmed V and J ends, which lost 5 bases and 8 bases, there was a span of 9 bases. The CDR3 DNA sequence: TGTGCCAGCAGCCCAAACAGGGAAGCTTTCTTT. Amino acids: CASSPNREAFF.

V gene TRBV7-8 combines with J gene TRBJ2-7; possible D gene TRBD1, 6 bases. V lost 0 bases, J lost 6 bases, and 9 bases lay in between. This CDR3 comprises 13 residues. Germline assignment: CDR1 SGHVS and CDR2 FQNEAQ. CDR3 bases: TGTGCCAGCAGCTTAGCAGGGGGTCCCGAGCAGTACTTC. Amino acids: CASSLAGGPEQYF.

V usage is TRBV5-1 and J usage is TRBJ2-1; 7 bases map to TRBD1. With 4 bases clipped from V and 3 bases from J, the junction kept 1 base outside the gene matches. There are 13 residues in the CDR3. Looked up from germline, CDR1 is SGHRS and CDR2 is YFSETQ. CDR3 DNA: TGCGCCAGCAGCACAGGGGTCTACAATGAGCAGTTCTTC. This translates into CASSTGVYNEQFF.

This clone was seen just once. This chain joins TRBV6-5 and TRBJ2-5; maybe TRBD1 (5 bases). Germline-derived CDR1 and CDR2 are MNHEY and SVGAGI. This CDR3 region has 15 residues. The V end lost 2 bases, the J end lost 2 bases, and 12 bases lay between the germline ends. CDR3 coding DNA: TGTGCCAGCAGTTACGCTGGACATTCGCAAGAGACCCAGTACTTC. This encodes CASSYAGHSQETQYF.

This chain uses TRBV7-3 with TRBJ2-3, with 10 bases matching TRBD2. CDR1 is SGHTA, CDR2 FQGTGA, per germline. The length of the CDR3 is 16 residues. The V gene end was trimmed by 5 bases and the J gene end by 1 base; junction bases not matched to a gene: 6. CDR3 loop: CASSATTSGGTDTQYF. CDR3 DNA sequence: TGTGCCAGCAGCGCCACAACTAGCGGGGGCACAGATACGCAGTATTTT.

This chain's CDR3 is CASNRGREGNTIYF. CDR3 DNA: TGTGCCAGCAATAGGGGGCGGGAAGGAAACACCATATATTTT. The chain has TRBV9 and TRBJ1-3; 7 nucleotides line up with TRBD1. Germline lookup yields CDR1 SGDLS and CDR2 YYNGEE. The CDR3 extends over 14 amino acids. Trimming cost V 6 bases and J 4 bases; bases outside gene matches: 7.

This clone has only one observation. The chain links TRBV18 to TRBJ1-2; D not resolved. Trimming took off 3 bases at V and 0 bases at J, with 11 bases between the two ends. This CDR3 contains 15 residues. Germline V gene sequence: CDR1 KGHSH, CDR2 LQKENI. The CDR3 loop is CASSPPSAPNYGYTF. The CDR3, as DNA: TGTGCCAGCTCACCTCCGTCCGCCCCTAACTATGGCTACACCTTC.